This T cell receptor (beta chain) was documented in a study of T cells after yellow fever vaccination. TCRdb analysed the 5' RACE reads with MiXCR anew, one entry per CDR3 protein. The sample lists around 260,000 distinct CDR3 sequences, about 5% occurring once. This clonotype was observed a handful of times. This receptor was obtained from a man in his late teens or twenties who received the YFV17D yellow fever vaccine. The sequences come from CD4+ T cells sorted from PBMCs, collected on the day of the yellow fever booster vaccination.

The CDR3 reads CASSNSRTRVDFTQYF. The CDR3 DNA sequence: TGCGCCAGCAGCAATTCCCGGACTCGGGTCGATTTTACGCAGTATTTT. J is TRBJ2-3 and V is TRBV4-1; possible D gene TRBD2, 5 bases. The V gene's germline CDR1 is MGHRA and CDR2 YSYEKL. This CDR3 is built from 16 residues. V was clipped by 5 bases and J by 8 bases, with 23 bases between them.